This TCR beta chain was retrieved from a study of T cells after yellow fever vaccination. Study-level results: Once the booster was given, most primary-vaccination clones reappeared, at more than 95% for CD4 and around 90% for CD8. Abundant bulk-population clonotypes could contaminate the FACS-sorted repertoires. Weaker, the secondary response had a peak occurring faster, on day 5 versus 15.

Germline V CDR1 and CDR2: WSHSY, SAAADI. Trimming pared 6 bases from V and 6 bases from J, leaving 18 bases between. The CDR3 is made up of 14 amino acids. The 5'RACE template-switching step produced TCR cDNA and added a universal primer site and UMIs. Each CDR3 protein is one row after TCRdb ran MiXCR on the 5' RACE reads. The sample has 450,000 to 600,000 distinct CDR3 sequences; around 17% are singletons. In regard to this clonotype: Its antigen is undetermined.

The origin of this receptor is a man aged 18 to 29 who received the YFV17D yellow fever vaccine. V is TRBV10-2 and J is TRBJ2-7, with D maybe TRBD2 (5 bases). The source material was PBMCs, sampled 4 to 5 days after the first yellow fever vaccination. The DNA for the CDR3 is TGCGCCAGCAGCAGGACTCCCGAACGTTCCGAGCAGTACGTC. Protein: CASSRTPERSEQYV.